The next 14 T cell receptor beta chains were all read from a single sample in a study of T-cell reconstitution after alpha-beta-depleted transplantation in children. Preparation of the TCRbeta library was carried out with unique molecular identifiers. TCRdb analysed the PCR reads with MiXCR anew, one entry per CDR3 protein. The sample carries some 200,000 distinct CDR3 sequences, about 8.2% recorded once. Material: PBMCs, mostly from graft donor cells, obtained 360 days after TCRalphabeta/CD19-depleted stem cell transplant. Every receptor here comes from a male patient between 2 and 15 years old who had a stem cell transplant for acute myeloid leukemia, so the T cells may come from the graft donor.

Only a few counts were recorded for this clonotype. The chain uses TRBV12-3 or TRBV12-4 and TRBJ2-5; D perhaps matches TRBD1 (6 bases). Trimming took 3 bases from V and 0 from J, leaving 11 bases between them. This CDR3 comprises 15 residues. CDR3 in DNA: TGTGCCAGCAGTTTTAGAACAGGGTACCAAGAGACCCAGTACTTC. Amino acid sequence: CASSFRTGYQETQYF.

In its sample, this clonotype was seen many times. This chain joins TRBV12-3 or TRBV12-4 and TRBJ1-2, with D maybe TRBD1 (6 bases). V lost 4 bases and J 4 bases, leaving 10 bases between the germline ends. This CDR3 is 13 amino acids long. The CDR3 DNA follows: TGTGCCAGCAGTTGGGGACAACGCTATGGCTACACCTTC. Translating it yields CASSWGQRYGYTF.

This clonotype occurred many times. The CDR3 region is CASSFGDRSTDTQYF. CDR3 nucleotides: TGTGCCAGCAGCTTTGGGGACAGGAGCACAGATACGCAGTATTTT. The chain is built from TRBV7-9 and TRBJ2-3, with TRBD1 identical over 8 bases. This CDR3 spans 15 amino acids. V was clipped by 3 bases and J by 0 bases; unmatched bases: 2. Germline V gene data show CDR1 as SEHNR and CDR2 as FQNEAQ (reference sequence).

This clonotype occurred a few times. The chain combines TRBV5-1 with TRBJ1-4; D is undetermined. Looked up from germline, CDR1 is SGHRS and CDR2 is YFSETQ. CDR3 length equals 14 residues. The ends were cut back, 4 bases at V and 4 bases at J, with 11 bases in the middle. The CDR3 is CASSRTADNEKLFF. CDR3 DNA: TGCGCCAGCAGCCGCACCGCCGATAATGAAAAACTGTTTTTT.

This chain joins TRBV5-1 and TRBJ2-5, with 10 bases that match TRBD2. Germline V gene sequence: CDR1 SGHRS, CDR2 YFSETQ. This CDR3 comprises 17 residues. Trimming removed 4 bases from V and 5 bases from J; junction bases left unmatched: 14. CDR3 sequence (DNA): TGCGCCAGCAGCCCTGGCGCACTAGCGGGGATCTGGGAGACCCAGTACTTC. Translated, it gives CASSPGALAGIWETQYF.

This clonotype has more than one count but fewer than ten. The V gene is TRBV29-1, the J gene TRBJ2-7; 8 bases line up with TRBD1. J gave up 2 bases and V 7 bases, and 7 bases lay outside the gene matches. Germline V lookup: CDR1 SQVTM, CDR2 ANQGSEA. The CDR3 is 13 residues long. The CDR3 nucleotides read TGCAGCGCAAGGACAGGGCTCCCCTACGAGCAGTACTTC. Protein: CSARTGLPYEQYF.

This clonotype was counted many times. The chain recombines TRBV7-9 with TRBJ2-3; TRBD1 matches at 7 bases. The germline V gene encodes CDR1 SEHNR and CDR2 FQNEAQ (reference sequence). V lost 5 bases, J lost 2 bases, and 13 bases stayed unmatched. The CDR3 is 17 amino acids. CDR3 amino acids: CASSVTGVRASTDTQYF. DNA for the CDR3: TGTGCCAGCAGCGTAACAGGGGTCCGAGCCTCCACAGATACGCAGTATTTT.

This clonotype was seen a handful of times. The rearrangement uses TRBV7-9 and TRBJ2-1; D is undetermined. CDR1 is SEHNR and CDR2 is FQNEAQ in the germline V gene (reference sequence). The CDR3 has 15 residues. Trimming pared 5 bases from V and 1 base from J, leaving 12 bases between. Written as DNA, the CDR3 is TGTGCCAGCAGCCTTCGACTGTTGTCCTACAATGAGCAGTTCTTC. This translates into CASSLRLLSYNEQFF.

This clonotype occurred a few times. The rearrangement links TRBV12-3 or TRBV12-4 to TRBJ2-1; 11 nucleotides line up with TRBD2. CDR3 length equals 16 residues. With 7 bases clipped from V and 0 bases from J, the junction kept 5 bases outside the gene matches. This CDR3 reads CASTNSGGASYNEQFF. CDR3 sequence (DNA): TGTGCCAGCACCAATAGCGGGGGGGCCTCCTACAATGAGCAGTTCTTC.

This clonotype was seen at least ten times. The chain employs TRBV5-1 and TRBJ2-5; 7 bases are a match to TRBD1. V shed 4 bases and J 4 bases; nucleotides not matched to a gene: 7. Germline V lookup: CDR1 SGHRS, CDR2 YFSETQ. The CDR3 is made up of 14 amino acids. CDR3 in amino acids: CASSQPTGLETQYF. The CDR3 nucleotides are TGCGCCAGCAGCCAGCCGACAGGGTTAGAGACCCAGTACTTC. Based on the CDR3 plus reference TRBV5-1 and TRBJ2-5, the full variable domain is KAGVTQTPRYLIKTRGQQVTLSCSPISGHRSVSWYQQTPGQGLQFLFEYFSETQRNKGNFPGRFSGRQFSNSRSEMNVSTLELGDSALYLCASSQPTGLETQYFGPGTRLLVL.

This clonotype came up a few times. V usage is TRBV7-8 and J usage is TRBJ2-3, with 9 bases aligning to TRBD1. The germline CDR1 and CDR2 sequences are SGHVS and FQNEAQ. Trimming at V came to 8 bases and at J to 1 base, leaving 7 bases not matched to a gene. The CDR3 extends over 15 amino acids. CDR3 protein: CASRTGVIGTDTQYF. CDR3 bases: TGTGCCAGCCGGACAGGGGTCATCGGCACAGATACGCAGTATTTT.

The chain employs TRBV12-3 or TRBV12-4 and TRBJ1-5, with a weak D call TRBD1 (6 bases). V was clipped by 6 bases and J by 0 bases, with 12 bases between them. This CDR3 region has 15 residues. CDR3 protein: CASRGGSNSNQPQHF. The DNA for the CDR3 is TGTGCCAGCAGAGGGGGGAGTAATAGCAATCAGCCCCAGCATTTT.

This clonotype was observed a few times. The rearrangement links TRBV29-1 to TRBJ2-5; D might be TRBD1 (6 bases). V lost 7 bases and J lost 0, with 15 bases in between. CDR1 and CDR2 (germline): SQVTM, ANQGSEA. This CDR3 has 14 amino acids. CDR3 residues: CSASDRIDQETQYF. In DNA, the CDR3 is TGCAGCGCATCCGACAGGATAGACCAAGAGACCCAGTACTTC.

The CDR3 protein is CASSMGLRGTEAFF. CDR3 nucleotides: TGTGCCAGTAGTATGGGCCTCAGGGGCACTGAAGCTTTCTTT. The chain combines TRBV19 with TRBJ1-1; possibly TRBD1 for D (6 bases). CDR3 length: 14 amino acids. Trimming took 3 bases from V and 4 from J, leaving 12 bases between them. Germline V gene data show CDR1 as LNHDA and CDR2 as SQIVND (reference sequence).